This T cell receptor (beta chain) was obtained from a study of tumor-infiltrating lymphocytes in oesophageal squamous cell carcinoma (dated by TCRdb to the mid-2010s). This clonotype qualifies as medium-sized (0.01 to 0.1%). The target of this receptor is not known. Within one base of it there is no much larger clone, and no base qualities were kept. The library was built by means of PCR. TCRdb shows the sequencer as Illumina HiSeq 2000. TCRdb itself trimmed the public reads at Q25 with fastp, ran MiXCR and retained productive beta chains. One record per CDR3 amino acid sequence lists the most common genes and DNA. In all, the sample holds 15,000 to 20,000 distinct CDR3 sequences, and roughly 46% of those were seen once. Around 41% of the sample belongs to the ten largest clones. The clonotype originates from a female donor with esophageal squamous cell carcinoma. Sequencing was performed on blood.

The DNA sequence is as follows: TGTGCCAGCAGCTCGACAGGAGACTACGAGCAGTACTTC. It codes for CASSSTGDYEQYF. The chain is made from TRBV7-9 and TRBJ2-7; the best D guess is TRBD1, with 6 bases matching. The V and J ends are trimmed by 4 bases and 3 bases, leaving 10 bases between them. From the cysteine up to the phenylalanine, the CDR3 has a length of 13 residues. Only CDR3 DNA is held: 39 bases, read in frame from base 1. The germline V gene (reference sequence) gives CDR1 as SEHNR and CDR2 as FQNEAQ.